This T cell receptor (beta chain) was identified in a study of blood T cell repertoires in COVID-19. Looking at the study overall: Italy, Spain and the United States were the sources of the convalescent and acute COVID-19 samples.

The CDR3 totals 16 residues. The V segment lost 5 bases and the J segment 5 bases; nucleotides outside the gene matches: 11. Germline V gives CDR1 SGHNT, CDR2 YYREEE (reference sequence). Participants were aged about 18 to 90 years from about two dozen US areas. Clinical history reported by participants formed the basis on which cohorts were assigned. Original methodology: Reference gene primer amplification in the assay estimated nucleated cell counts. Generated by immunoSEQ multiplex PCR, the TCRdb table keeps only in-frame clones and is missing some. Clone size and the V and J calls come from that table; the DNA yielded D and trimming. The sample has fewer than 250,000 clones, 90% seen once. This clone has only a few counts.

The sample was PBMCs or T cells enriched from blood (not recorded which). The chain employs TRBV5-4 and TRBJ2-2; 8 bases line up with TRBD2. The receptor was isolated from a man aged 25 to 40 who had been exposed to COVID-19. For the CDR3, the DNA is TGTGCCAGCAGGGGAGGACTAGCTGATCCTACCGGGGAGCTGTTTTTT. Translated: CASRGGLADPTGELFF.